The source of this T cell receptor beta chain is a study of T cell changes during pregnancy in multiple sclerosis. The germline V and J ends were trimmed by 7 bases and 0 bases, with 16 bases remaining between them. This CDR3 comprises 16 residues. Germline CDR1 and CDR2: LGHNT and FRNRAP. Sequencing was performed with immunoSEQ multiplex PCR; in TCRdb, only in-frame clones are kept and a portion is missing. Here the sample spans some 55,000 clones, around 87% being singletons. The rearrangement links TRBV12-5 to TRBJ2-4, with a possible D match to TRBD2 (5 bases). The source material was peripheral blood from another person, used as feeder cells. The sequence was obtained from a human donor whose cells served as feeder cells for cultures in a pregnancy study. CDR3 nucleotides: TGTGCTAGTGCCTCGTCGGTAGCGCAAGCCAAAAACATTCAGTACTTC. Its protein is CASASSVAQAKNIQYF.